This TCR beta chain was observed in a study of beta chain features in type 1 diabetes. Study outcomes and limitations: Individuals with type 1 diabetes displayed fewer insertions and more deletions at VDJ junctions. Patients with Type 1 diabetes showed moderately but significantly shorter TCRB CDR3s in all four CD4+ subsets.

J was trimmed by 6 bases and V by 8 bases; bases with no gene match: 10. Germline assignment: CDR1 SEHNR and CDR2 FQNEAQ (reference sequence). The CDR3 runs 15 residues. Sequencing targeted expressed TCRB transcripts, as all isolated RNA had been reverse transcribed. TCRdb's copy holds only in-frame clones and misses some; the assay was immunoSEQ multiplex PCR. The sample carries about 260,000 clones, roughly 22% recorded once. Details on this clone: Antigen unknown.

Material for sequencing was naive CD4+ T cells from blood. The chain is built from TRBV7-9 and TRBJ2-1; 10 bases agree with TRBD2. The sequence was obtained from a woman aged 40 to 49 with type 1 diabetes. Here the CDR3 reads CASRWGGLATNEQFF. CDR3 DNA: TGTGCCAGCCGATGGGGGGGACTAGCGACCAATGAGCAGTTCTTC.